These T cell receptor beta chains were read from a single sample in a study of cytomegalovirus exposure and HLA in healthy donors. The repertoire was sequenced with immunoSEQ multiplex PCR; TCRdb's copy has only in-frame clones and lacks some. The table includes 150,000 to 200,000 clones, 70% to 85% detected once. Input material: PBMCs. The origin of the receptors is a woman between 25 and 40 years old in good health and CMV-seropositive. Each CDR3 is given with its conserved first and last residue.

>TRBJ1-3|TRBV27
CASSLDRGLGNTIYF
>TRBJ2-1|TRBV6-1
CASLPSFGGSNEQFF
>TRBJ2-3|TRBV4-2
CASSQAGPEKTDTQYF
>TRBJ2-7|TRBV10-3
CAAHGARGLAGESSYEQYF
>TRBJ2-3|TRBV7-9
CASSSGGRAPTDTQYF
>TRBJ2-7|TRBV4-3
CASSPGGGGASYEQYF
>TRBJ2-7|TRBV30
CALTGGSSYEQYF
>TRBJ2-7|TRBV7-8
CASSLQYEQYF
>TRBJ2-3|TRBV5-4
CASSLGLDGDTQYF
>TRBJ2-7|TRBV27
CASSLRDRGYEQYF
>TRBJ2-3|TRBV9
CASSVGGLAGDTQYF
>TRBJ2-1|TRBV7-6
CASSRGGAEQFF
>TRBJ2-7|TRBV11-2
CASSYYQGPDRVEYF
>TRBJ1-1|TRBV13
CASSFRQGDMNTEAFF
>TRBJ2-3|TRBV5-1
CASSSTDTQYF
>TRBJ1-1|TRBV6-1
CASTPSGQAGFRAFF
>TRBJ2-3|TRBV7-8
CASSTSSLAGEDTQYF
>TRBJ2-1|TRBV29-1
CSARLAGTYNEQFF
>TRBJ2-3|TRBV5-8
CASSGGEDTDTQYF
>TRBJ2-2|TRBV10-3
CATASGRGTGELFF
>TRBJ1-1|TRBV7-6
CASSPFLNTEAFF
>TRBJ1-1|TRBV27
CASSLFWGGTEAFF
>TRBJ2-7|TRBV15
CATSRRSGTSRDEQYF
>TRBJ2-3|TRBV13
CASSLSGGEGTQYF
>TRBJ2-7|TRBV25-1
CASSEGDLQGQYF